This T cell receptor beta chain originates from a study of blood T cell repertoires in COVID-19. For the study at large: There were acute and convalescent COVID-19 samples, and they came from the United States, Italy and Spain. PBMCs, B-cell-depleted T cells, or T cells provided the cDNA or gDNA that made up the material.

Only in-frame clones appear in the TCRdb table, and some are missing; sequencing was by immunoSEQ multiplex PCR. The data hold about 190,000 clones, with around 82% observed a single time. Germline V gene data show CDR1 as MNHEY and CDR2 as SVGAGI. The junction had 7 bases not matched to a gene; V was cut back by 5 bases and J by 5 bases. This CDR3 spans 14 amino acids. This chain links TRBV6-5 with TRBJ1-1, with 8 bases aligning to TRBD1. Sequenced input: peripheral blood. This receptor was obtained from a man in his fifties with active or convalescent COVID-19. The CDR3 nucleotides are TGTGCCAGCAGTCCCAGGGGGCGCATAACTGAAGCTTTCTTT. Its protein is CASSPRGRITEAFF.